The clone carrying this TCR beta chain showed up many times. Antigen: not known. CDR1 and CDR2 from the germline V gene are LGHNA and YNFKEQ. The trim removed 1 base at V and 5 bases at J, leaving 3 bases unmatched. The CDR3 spans 15 residues. This entry is derived from a study of quantifying T cell responses using KT2 cells. Study-wide background: TCR alpha and beta constant-region primers primed reverse transcription of RNA.

Unfractionated PBMC were spiked with known numbers of KT2 clone cells. General observations from the study: Counts of KT2 alpha and beta sequences rose linearly with the number of KT2 cells added. KT2 sequence counts showed saturation when very many KT2 cells were spiked in.

A single-stranded UMI oligo with SP2 sequence was ligated to cDNA 3' ends. First-round PCR used 3 to 4 cycles and beta primers RC1.1 and RC1.2 covering TRBC1 and TRBC2. TCRdb processed the UMI-ligation and nested PCR reads anew with MiXCR; each CDR3 protein has one entry. Of 25,000 to 35,000 distinct CDR3 sequences listed, roughly 8% are singletons. Sequenced input: PBMCs spiked with cells of the T cell clone KT2. This TCR was sampled from a human donor. This chain links TRBV4-2 with TRBJ2-5; 11 nucleotides match TRBD1. The CDR3 protein is CASSQGTGGAETQYF. The CDR3, as DNA: TGTGCCAGCAGCCAAGGGACAGGGGGCGCTGAGACCCAGTACTTC.